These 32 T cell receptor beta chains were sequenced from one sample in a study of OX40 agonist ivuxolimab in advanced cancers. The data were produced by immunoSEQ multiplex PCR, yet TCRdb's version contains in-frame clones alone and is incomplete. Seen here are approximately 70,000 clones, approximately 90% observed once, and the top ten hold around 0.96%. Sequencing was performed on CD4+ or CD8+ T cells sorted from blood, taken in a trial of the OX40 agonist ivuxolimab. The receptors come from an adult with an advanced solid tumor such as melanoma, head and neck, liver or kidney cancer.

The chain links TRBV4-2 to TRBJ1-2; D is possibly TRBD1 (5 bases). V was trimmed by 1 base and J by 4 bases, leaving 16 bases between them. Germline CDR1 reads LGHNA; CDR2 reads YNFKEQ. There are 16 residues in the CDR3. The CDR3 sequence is CASSQAQGPDLYGYTF. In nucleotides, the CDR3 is TGTGCCAGCAGCCAAGCCCAGGGCCCCGACCTCTATGGCTACACCTTC.

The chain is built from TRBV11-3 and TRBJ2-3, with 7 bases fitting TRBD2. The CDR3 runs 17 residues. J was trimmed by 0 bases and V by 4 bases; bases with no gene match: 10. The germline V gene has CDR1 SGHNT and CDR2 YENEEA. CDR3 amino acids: CASSSAGLGLSTDTQYF. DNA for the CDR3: TGTGCCAGCAGCTCCGCCGGACTAGGCCTGAGCACAGATACGCAGTATTTT. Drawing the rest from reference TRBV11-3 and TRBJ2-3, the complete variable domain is EAGVVQSPRYKIIEKKQPVAFWCNPISGHNTLYWYLQNLGQGPELLIRYENEEAVDDSQLPKDRFSAERLKGVDSTLKIQPAELGDSAVYLCASSSAGLGLSTDTQYFGPGTRLTVL.

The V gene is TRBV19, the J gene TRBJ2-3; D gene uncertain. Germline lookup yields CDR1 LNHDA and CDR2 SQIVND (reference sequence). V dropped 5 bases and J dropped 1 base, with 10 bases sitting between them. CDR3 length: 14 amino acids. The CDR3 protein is CASSPSGGTDTQYF. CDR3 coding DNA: TGTGCCAGTAGTCCCTCAGGAGGCACAGATACGCAGTATTTT.

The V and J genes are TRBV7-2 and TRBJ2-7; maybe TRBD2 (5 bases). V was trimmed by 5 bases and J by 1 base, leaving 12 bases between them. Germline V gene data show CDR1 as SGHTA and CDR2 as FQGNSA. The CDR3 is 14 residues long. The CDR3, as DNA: TGTGCCAGCAGCCGTACTAGAGATTCCTACGAGCAGTACTTC. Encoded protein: CASSRTRDSYEQYF.

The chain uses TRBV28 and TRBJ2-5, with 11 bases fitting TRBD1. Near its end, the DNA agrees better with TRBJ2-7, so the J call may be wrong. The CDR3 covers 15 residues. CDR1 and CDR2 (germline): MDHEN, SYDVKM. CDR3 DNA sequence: TGTGCCAGCAGTTCTCCGGGACAGGGGGCCTACGAGCAGTACTTC. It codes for CASSSPGQGAYEQYF.

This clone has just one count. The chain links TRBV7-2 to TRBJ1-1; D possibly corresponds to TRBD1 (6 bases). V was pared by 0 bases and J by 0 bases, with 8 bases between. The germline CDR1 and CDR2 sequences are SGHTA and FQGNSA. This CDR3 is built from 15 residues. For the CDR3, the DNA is TGTGCCAGCAGCTTAGCAGGGGGGATGAACACTGAAGCTTTCTTT. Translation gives CASSLAGGMNTEAFF.

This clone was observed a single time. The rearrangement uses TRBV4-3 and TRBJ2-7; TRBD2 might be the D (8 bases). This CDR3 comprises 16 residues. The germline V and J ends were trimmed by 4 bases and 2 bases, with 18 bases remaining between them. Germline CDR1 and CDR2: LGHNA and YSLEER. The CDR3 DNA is TGCGCCAGCAGCCCCAGGGGGAGCGGGGGCCCCTACGAGCAGTACTTC. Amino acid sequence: CASSPRGSGGPYEQYF.

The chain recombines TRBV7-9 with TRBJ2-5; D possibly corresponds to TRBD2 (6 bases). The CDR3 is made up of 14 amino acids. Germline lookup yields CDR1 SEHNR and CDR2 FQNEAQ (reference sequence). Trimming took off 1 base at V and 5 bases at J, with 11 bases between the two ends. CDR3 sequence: CASSLVTGEETQYF. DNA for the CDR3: TGTGCCAGCAGCTTAGTGACGGGGGAGGAGACCCAGTACTTC.

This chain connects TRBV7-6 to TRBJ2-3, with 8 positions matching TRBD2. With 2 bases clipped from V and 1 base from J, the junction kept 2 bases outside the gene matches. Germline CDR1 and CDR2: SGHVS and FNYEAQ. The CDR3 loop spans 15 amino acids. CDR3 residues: CASSLLGRGTDTQYF. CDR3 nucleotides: TGTGCCAGCAGCTTACTCGGGAGGGGCACAGATACGCAGTATTTT.

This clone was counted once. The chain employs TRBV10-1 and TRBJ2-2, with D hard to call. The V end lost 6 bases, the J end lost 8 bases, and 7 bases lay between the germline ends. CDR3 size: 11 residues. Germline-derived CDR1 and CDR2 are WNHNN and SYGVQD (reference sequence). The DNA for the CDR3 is TGCGCCAGCAGCTTTGAAGGGGAGCTGTTTTTT. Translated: CASSFEGELFF.

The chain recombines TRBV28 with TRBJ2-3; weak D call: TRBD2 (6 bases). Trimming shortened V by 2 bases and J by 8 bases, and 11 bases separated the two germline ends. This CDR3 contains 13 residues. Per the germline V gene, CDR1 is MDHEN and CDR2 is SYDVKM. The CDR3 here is CASSLEGRGTQYF. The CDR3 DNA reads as TGTGCCAGCAGTTTAGAGGGGCGGGGTACGCAGTATTTT.

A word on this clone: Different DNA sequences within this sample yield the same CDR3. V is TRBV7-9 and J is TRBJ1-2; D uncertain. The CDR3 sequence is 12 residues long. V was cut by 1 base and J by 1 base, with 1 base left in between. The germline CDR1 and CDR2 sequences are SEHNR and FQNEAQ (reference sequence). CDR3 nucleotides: TGTGCCAGCAGCTTAGTTAACTATGGCTACACCTTC. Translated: CASSLVNYGYTF.

For the CDR3, the DNA is TGTGCCAGCAGTGTAGGGGGGACCGGGGAGCTGTTTTTT. This gives the protein CASSVGGTGELFF. The rearrangement links TRBV2 to TRBJ2-2; tentatively, D is TRBD1 or TRBD2 (6 bases each). The CDR3 consists of 13 residues. V lost 4 bases, J lost 5 bases, and 8 bases lay in between. Germline V gene sequence: CDR1 SNHLY, CDR2 FYNNEI.

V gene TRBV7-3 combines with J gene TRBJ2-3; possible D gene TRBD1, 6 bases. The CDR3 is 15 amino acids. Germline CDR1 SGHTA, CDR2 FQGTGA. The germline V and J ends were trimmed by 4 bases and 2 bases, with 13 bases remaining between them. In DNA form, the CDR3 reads TGTGCCAGCAGCTCTTACACAGGGTCCACAGATACGCAGTATTTT. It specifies CASSSYTGSTDTQYF. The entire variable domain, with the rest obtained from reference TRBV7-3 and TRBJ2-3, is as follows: GAGVSQTPSNKVTEKGKYVELRCDPISGHTALYWYRQSLGQGPEFLIYFQGTGAADDSGLPNDRFFAVRPEGSVSTLKIQRTERGDSAVYLCASSSYTGSTDTQYFGPGTRLTVL.

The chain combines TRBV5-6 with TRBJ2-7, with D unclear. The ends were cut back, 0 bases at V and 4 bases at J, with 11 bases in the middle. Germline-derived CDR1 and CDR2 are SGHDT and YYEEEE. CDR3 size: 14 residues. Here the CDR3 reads CASSLVERPYEQYF. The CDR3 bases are TGTGCCAGCAGCTTGGTCGAGCGACCGTACGAGCAGTACTTC.

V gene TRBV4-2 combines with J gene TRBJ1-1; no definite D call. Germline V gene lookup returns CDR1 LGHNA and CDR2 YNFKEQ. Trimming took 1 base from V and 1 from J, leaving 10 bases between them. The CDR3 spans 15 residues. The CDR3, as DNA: TGTGCCAGCAGCCAAGTGCAGATTACGAACACTGAAGCTTTCTTT. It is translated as CASSQVQITNTEAFF.

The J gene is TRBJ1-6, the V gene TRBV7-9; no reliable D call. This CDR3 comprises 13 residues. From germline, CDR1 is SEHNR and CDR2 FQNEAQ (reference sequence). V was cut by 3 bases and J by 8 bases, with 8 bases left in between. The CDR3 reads CASSFLADSPLHF. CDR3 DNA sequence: TGTGCCAGCAGCTTTTTGGCGGATTCACCCCTCCACTTT.

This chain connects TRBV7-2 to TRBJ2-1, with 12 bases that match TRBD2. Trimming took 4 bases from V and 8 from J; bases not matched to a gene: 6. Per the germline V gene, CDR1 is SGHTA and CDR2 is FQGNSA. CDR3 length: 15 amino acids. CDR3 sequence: CASSSSGGEWDEQFF. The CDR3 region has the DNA TGTGCCAGCAGCTCTAGCGGGGGGGAATGGGATGAGCAGTTCTTC.

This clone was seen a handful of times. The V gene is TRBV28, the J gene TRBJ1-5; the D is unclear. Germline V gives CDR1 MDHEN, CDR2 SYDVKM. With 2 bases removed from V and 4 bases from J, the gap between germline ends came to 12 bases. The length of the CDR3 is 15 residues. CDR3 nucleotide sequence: TGTGCCAGCAGTTTAACACAGACACCTAATCAGCCCCAGCATTTT. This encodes CASSLTQTPNQPQHF.

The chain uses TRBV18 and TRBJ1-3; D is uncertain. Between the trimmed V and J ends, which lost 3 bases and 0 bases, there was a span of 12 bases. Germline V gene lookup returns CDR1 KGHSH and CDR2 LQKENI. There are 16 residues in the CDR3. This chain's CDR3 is CASSPDQILSGNTIYF. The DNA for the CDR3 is TGTGCCAGCTCACCCGATCAGATTCTCTCTGGAAACACCATATATTTT.

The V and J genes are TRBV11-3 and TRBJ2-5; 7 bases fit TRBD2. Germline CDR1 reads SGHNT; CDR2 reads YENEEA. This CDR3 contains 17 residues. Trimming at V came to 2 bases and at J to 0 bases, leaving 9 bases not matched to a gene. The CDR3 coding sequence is TGTGCCAGCAGCTTACAAAAAGCGGGGCTGTACCAAGAGACCCAGTACTTC. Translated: CASSLQKAGLYQETQYF.

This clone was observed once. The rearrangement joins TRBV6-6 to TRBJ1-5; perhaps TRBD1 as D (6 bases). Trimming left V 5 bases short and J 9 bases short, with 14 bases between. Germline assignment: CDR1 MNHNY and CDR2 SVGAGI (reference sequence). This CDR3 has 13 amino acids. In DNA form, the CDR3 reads TGTGCCAGCAGTCAAACAGGGTTGAGGCCCCAGCATTTT. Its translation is CASSQTGLRPQHF.

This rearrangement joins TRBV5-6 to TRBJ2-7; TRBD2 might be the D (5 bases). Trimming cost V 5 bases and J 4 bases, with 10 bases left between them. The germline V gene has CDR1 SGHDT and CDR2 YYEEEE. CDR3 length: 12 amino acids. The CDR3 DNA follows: TGTGCCAGCAGGGGGAGCGGTTACGAGCAGTACTTC. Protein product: CASRGSGYEQYF. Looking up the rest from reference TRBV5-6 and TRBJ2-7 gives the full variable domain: DAGVTQSPTHLIKTRGQQVTLRCSPKSGHDTVSWYQQALGQGPQFIFQYYEEEERQRGNFPDRFSGHQFPNYSSELNVNALLLGDSALYLCASRGSGYEQYFGPGTRLTVT.

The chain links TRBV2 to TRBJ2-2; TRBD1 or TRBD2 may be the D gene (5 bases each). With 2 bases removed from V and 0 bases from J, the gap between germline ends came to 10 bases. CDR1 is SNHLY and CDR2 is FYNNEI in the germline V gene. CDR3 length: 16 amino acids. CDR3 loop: CASSEQGAANTGELFF. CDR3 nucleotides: TGTGCCAGCAGTGAACAGGGAGCGGCGAACACCGGGGAGCTGTTTTTT.

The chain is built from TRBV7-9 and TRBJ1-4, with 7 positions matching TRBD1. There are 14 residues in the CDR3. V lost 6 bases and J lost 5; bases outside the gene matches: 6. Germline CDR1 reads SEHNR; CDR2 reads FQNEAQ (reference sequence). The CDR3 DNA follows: TGTGCCAGCAGTGTCGGGACAGCGAATGAAAAACTGTTTTTT. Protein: CASSVGTANEKLFF. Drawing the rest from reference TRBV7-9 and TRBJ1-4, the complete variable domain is DTGVSQNPRHKITKRGQNVTFRCDPISEHNRLYWYRQTLGQGPEFLTYFQNEAQLEKSRLLSDRFSAERPKGSFSTLEIQRTEQGDSAMYLCASSVGTANEKLFFGSGTQLSVL.

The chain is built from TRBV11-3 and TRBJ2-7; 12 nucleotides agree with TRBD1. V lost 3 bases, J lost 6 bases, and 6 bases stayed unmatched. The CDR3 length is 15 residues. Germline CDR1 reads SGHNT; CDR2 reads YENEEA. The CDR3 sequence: CASSFSGQGAPEQYF. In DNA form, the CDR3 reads TGTGCCAGCAGCTTTTCGGGACAGGGGGCGCCCGAGCAGTACTTC.

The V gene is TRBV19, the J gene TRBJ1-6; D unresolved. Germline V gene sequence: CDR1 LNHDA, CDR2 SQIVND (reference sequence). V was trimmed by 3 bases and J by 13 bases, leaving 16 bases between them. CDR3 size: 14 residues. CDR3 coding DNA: TGTGCCAGTAGTATCGCGCCGGGTGGTGGGCCCCTCCACTTT. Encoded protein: CASSIAPGGGPLHF. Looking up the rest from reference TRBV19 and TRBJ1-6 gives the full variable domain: DGGITQSPKYLFRKEGQNVTLSCEQNLNHDAMYWYRQDPGQGLRLIYYSQIVNDFQKGDIAEGYSVSREKKESFPLTVTSAQKNPTAFYLCASSIAPGGGPLHFGNGTRLTVT.

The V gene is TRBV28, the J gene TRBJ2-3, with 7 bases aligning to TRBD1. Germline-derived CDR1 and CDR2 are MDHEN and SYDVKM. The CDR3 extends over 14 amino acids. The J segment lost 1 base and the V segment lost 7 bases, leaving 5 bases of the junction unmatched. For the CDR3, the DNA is TGTGCCAGCACCAACGACAGGGGCACAGATACGCAGTATTTT. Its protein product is CASTNDRGTDTQYF.

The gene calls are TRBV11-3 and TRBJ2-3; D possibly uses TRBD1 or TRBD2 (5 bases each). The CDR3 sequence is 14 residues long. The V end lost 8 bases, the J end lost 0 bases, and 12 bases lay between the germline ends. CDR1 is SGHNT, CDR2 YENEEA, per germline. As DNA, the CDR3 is TGTGCCAGCGGGACGGGCGGTAGCACAGATACGCAGTATTTT. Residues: CASGTGGSTDTQYF.

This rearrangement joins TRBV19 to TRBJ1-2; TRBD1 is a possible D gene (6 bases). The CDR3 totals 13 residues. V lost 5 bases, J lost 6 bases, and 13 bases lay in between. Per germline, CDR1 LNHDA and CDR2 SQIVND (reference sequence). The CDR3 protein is CASSPTGADGYTF. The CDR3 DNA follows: TGTGCCAGTAGTCCAACGGGGGCAGATGGCTACACCTTC.

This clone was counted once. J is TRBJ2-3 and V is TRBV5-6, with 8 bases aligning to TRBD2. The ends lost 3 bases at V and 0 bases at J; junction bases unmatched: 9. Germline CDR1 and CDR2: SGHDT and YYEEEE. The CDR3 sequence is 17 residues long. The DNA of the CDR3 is TGTGCCAGCAGCTCTACCTCTAGCGGGCCTAGCACAGATACGCAGTATTTT. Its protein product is CASSSTSSGPSTDTQYF.

Here the CDR3 reads CSVVLSSGKTGELFF. Here the CDR3 DNA reads TGCAGCGTTGTCTTGAGTAGCGGGAAGACCGGGGAGCTGTTTTTT. The chain has TRBV29-1 and TRBJ2-2, with 8 positions matching TRBD2. Germline assignment: CDR1 SQVTM and CDR2 ANQGSEA. There are 15 residues in the CDR3. Unmatched junction bases numbered 9, after V lost 4 bases and J lost 5 bases.